This T cell receptor beta chain was sequenced in a study of molecular identifiers for immune sequencing clone quantification. Broader study findings: Clones above 20 RNA copies contained over 98% of effector molecules and under 1% of naive molecules.

Germline V gene sequence: CDR1 SGHTA, CDR2 FQGNSA. CDR3 length: 15 amino acids. The V end was cut by 3 bases, the J end by 0 bases, with 9 bases between. About this clonotype itself: Its antigen is not known.

Generation of bulk TCR libraries relied on previously described methods and listed TCR primers. TCRdb used MiXCR to reprocess the PCR reads, holding one entry per CDR3 protein. This sample has approximately 93,000 distinct CDR3 sequences; 20% to 30% occur once, and the top ten carry roughly 0.8%. The origin of this receptor is a human donor in good health. Some libraries in this study had Jurkat cell RNA spiked in. V gene TRBV7-2 combines with J gene TRBJ1-5; D perhaps matches TRBD1 (5 bases). Sample: naive CD8+ T cells from blood, with Jurkat cell RNA spiked in. Subset in this sample: FACS-sorted CD8+CD4-CCR7+CD45RA+ naive T cells. Written as DNA, the CDR3 is TGTGCCAGCAGCTTTACAGGTTTTAGCAATCAGCCCCAGCATTTT. Protein product: CASSFTGFSNQPQHF.